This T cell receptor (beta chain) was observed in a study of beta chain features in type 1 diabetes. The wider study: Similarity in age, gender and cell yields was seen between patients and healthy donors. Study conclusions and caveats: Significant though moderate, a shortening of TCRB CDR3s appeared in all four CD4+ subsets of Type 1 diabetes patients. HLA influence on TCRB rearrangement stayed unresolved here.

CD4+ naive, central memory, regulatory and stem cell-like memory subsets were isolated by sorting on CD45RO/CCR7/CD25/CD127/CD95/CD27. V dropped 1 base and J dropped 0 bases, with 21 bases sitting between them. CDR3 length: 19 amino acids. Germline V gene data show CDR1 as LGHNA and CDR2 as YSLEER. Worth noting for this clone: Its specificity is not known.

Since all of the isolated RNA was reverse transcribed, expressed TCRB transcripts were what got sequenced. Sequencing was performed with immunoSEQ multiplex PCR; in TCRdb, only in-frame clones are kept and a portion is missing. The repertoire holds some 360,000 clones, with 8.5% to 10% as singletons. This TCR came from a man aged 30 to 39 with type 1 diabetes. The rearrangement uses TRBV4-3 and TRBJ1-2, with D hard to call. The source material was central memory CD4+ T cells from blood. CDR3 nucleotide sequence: TGCGCCAGCAGCCAAGCCGCCTATTCTCTGAGATTAGCTAACTATGGCTACACCTTC. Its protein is CASSQAAYSLRLANYGYTF.